Listed below are T cell receptor beta chains from one sample, sequenced in a study of blood T cell repertoires in COVID-19. Sequencing was performed with immunoSEQ multiplex PCR; in TCRdb, only in-frame clones are kept and a portion is missing. Here the sample spans around 130,000 clones, 80% to 85% being singletons. Sequenced sample: PBMCs or T cells enriched from blood (not recorded which). All receptors derive from a man younger than 40 who had recovered from COVID-19. CDR3s include the opening cysteine and the closing phenylalanine or tryptophan.

TRBV5-1,16,CASSSEGGFLRETQYF
TRBV6-5,16,CASSYSGRGSNYGYTF
TRBV5-4,13,CASSWDRNTEAFF
TRBV13,14,CASSSSLSGNTIYF
TRBV3-1/TRBV3-2,14,CASSQVQANTEAFF
TRBV3-1/TRBV3-2,15,CASSPWDSLNYGYTF
TRBV19,15,CASSKQGVTNTEAFF
TRBV5-1,14,CASSVAGGENIQYF
TRBV5-1,15,CASSLASTGGYGYTF
TRBV30,21,CACRELDRTKIISSGANVLTF
TRBV5-1,13,CASSLGAGETQYF
TRBV19,13,CASSGRARDTQYF
TRBV19,14,CASSSGTGGYGYTF
TRBV4-1,14,CASSQDRSQGEQFF
TRBV2,11,CASSPASEQFF
TRBV7-2,14,CASSSRRLRYGYTF
TRBV9,13,CASSRGLGETQYF
TRBV18,14,CASSPRDSSYEQYF
TRBV5-1,20,CASSYVFGRIGGLSNQPQHF
TRBV19,13,CASKKGTAEKLFF
TRBV2,14,CASSSLSAGPAQYF
TRBV5-6,14,CASSFTVNTGELFF
TRBV7-7,15,CASSPRWGGSEKLFF
TRBV6-1,17,CASSEIDSFYSNQPQHF
TRBV9,15,CASSAGQAGDYGYTF
TRBV27,15,CASSFSPSARYEQYF
TRBV10-1,14,CASSEAVSTDTQYF
TRBV9,15,CASSVSGQMNTEAFF
TRBV2,16,CASRLRAASYNSPLHF
TRBV5-1,15,CASSPTGWGDRGYTF
TRBV5-6,16,CASSLKTGGGNTEAFF
TRBV12-3/TRBV12-4,13,CASIETGAQPQHF
TRBV6-1,15,CASSEVGSVADTQYF
TRBV5-1,12,CASSPDIYEQYF
TRBV18,16,CASSPQGRGSGNTIYF
TRBV5-6,15,CASSFLDTLNTEAFF
TRBV7-3,16,CASSLNTGSGANVLTF
TRBV9,15,CASSADGTSGGTQYF
TRBV25-1,16,CASSVAGTGNKETQYF
TRBV7-9,13,CASSAGQGEPQHF